Following are 14 T cell receptor beta chains from one sample sequenced in a study of graft-versus-host responses after intestinal transplantation (dated by TCRdb to the early 2020s). The library relied on the immunoSEQ multiplex PCR assay. The table comes from immuneACCESS by way of TCRdb, which keeps in-frame sequences with V and J called. Part of the clones is missing from these tables; in studies checked, under half for an unresolved V gene and the rest for unknown reasons. Present in this sample are about 8,900 clones, roughly a quarter of which were seen just once. The ten largest clonotypes hold 5% of the sample. The intended sense of this specimen's time point label: cells obtained before transplantation from donor or recipient. Mixed lymphocyte reactions plated approximately 200,000 CFSE-labeled pre-transplant responders with approximately 200,000 irradiated violet-dye-labeled stimulators and were cultured for more than five days.

The sequencing here drew on alloreactive CD8+ T cells from a mixed lymphocyte reaction culture, taken before transplantation. The label giving this sample's cell subset or site can be read as: CFSE-low proliferating T cells sorted from roughly six-day pre-transplant mixed lymphocyte reaction (GvH or HvG direction). The receptors derive from a human patient who was an organ donor for intestinal transplantation.

This clone has more than one count but fewer than ten. The rearrangement joins TRBV6-7 to TRBJ2-3, with 8 bases lining up with TRBD2. TRBV6-7 is an ORF for which the function is uncertain. Losses at the gene ends were 6 bases for V and 2 bases for J; bases not matched to a gene: 10. The CDR3 runs 16 residues. CDR3 region: CASSQGLREVTDTQYF. The CDR3 DNA reads as TGTGCCAGCAGCCAGGGGTTGCGGGAGGTCACAGATACGCAGTATTTT.

V gene TRBV11-1 combines with J gene TRBJ2-7; D call uncertain. The CDR3 length is 14 residues. V lost 1 base, J lost 3 bases, and 10 bases lay in between. Germline loops: CDR1 SGHAT, CDR2 FQDESV (reference sequence). CDR3 DNA sequence: TGTGCCAGCAGCTTAGATAGGTCAGACTACGAGCAGTACTTC. The encoded protein is CASSLDRSDYEQYF.

This chain joins TRBV6-6 and TRBJ1-6; D gene ambiguous. Trimming took off 8 bases at V and 3 bases at J, with 14 bases between the two ends. The CDR3 contains 15 residues. Germline assignment: CDR1 MNHNY and CDR2 SVGAGI (reference sequence). CDR3 nucleotides: TGTGCCAGCCGCCAGGTACGGGGCTATAATTCACCCCTCCACTTT. This gives the protein CASRQVRGYNSPLHF.

This clone is classed as medium-sized. The gene calls are TRBV2 and TRBJ1-5, with a possible D match to TRBD1 (6 bases). V lost 6 bases and J 4 bases, leaving 10 bases between the germline ends. CDR3 length equals 13 residues. CDR1 and CDR2 (germline): SNHLY, FYNNEI. The CDR3 sequence: CASRKGGNQPQHF. The DNA for the CDR3 is TGTGCCAGCAGGAAAGGGGGAAATCAGCCCCAGCATTTT.

The chain carries TRBV4-2 and TRBJ2-7; D perhaps matches TRBD2 (6 bases). The V gene's germline CDR1 is LGHNA and CDR2 YNFKEQ. V lost 3 bases to trimming and J lost 1 base, with 16 bases between them. CDR3 length: 16 residues. In nucleotides, the CDR3 is TGTGCCAGCAGCCAGAATCTAGCGTACCATTCCTACGAGCAGTACTTC. Translating it yields CASSQNLAYHSYEQYF.

Relative to its sample, this clone is medium-sized. The chain is built from TRBV4-1 and TRBJ2-5; perhaps TRBD2 as D (6 bases). The V end lost 1 base, the J end lost 6 bases, and 9 bases lay between the germline ends. Germline-derived CDR1 and CDR2 are MGHRA and YSYEKL. CDR3 length: 13 amino acids. This CDR3 reads CASSQAGSQTQYF. DNA of the CDR3: TGCGCCAGCAGCCAAGCCGGGAGCCAGACCCAGTACTTC.

On this clone: This may come from a read error, since a much larger clone is one base off. The chain joins TRBV6-1 to TRBJ2-7; 7 nucleotides align to TRBD1. V gave up 5 bases and J gave up 2 bases; unmatched junction bases: 3. Germline V gives CDR1 MNHNS, CDR2 SASEGT. The CDR3 is made up of 13 amino acids. CDR3 region: CASSLGQPYEQYF. CDR3 coding DNA: TGTGCCAGCAGTTTGGGACAGCCCTACGAGCAGTACTTC.

The V call is TRBV5-4, the J call TRBJ2-1; D gene unclear. V was clipped by 4 bases and J by 7 bases, with 9 bases between them. The CDR3 covers 12 residues. Germline loops: CDR1 SGHNT, CDR2 YYREEE (reference sequence). This chain's CDR3 is CASSLNLNEQFF. The CDR3 DNA reads TGTGCCAGCAGCCTTAACTTAAATGAGCAGTTCTTC.

V and J are TRBV4-3 and TRBJ2-5; 8 bases line up with TRBD2. The J call may be incorrect, as the DNA end agrees better with TRBJ2-7. CDR3 length: 15 amino acids. The V gene's germline CDR1 is LGHNA and CDR2 YSLEER. CDR3 sequence (DNA): TGCGCCAGCAGCCAAGTCGCGGGGGGAGAATACGAGCAGTACTTC. It specifies CASSQVAGGEYEQYF.

The rearrangement joins TRBV4-1 to TRBJ2-5; D is unclear. The V gene lost 0 bases and the J gene lost 5 bases, with 16 bases spanning the gap. This CDR3 region has 16 residues. CDR1 is MGHRA and CDR2 is YSYEKL in the germline V gene. This CDR3 reads CASSQDDIPGWETQYF. The CDR3 DNA reads TGCGCCAGCAGCCAAGATGACATCCCTGGGTGGGAGACCCAGTACTTC.

As for this clone: A much larger clone is a single base away; this may be a read error. The chain links TRBV7-9 to TRBJ1-4; 8 bases match TRBD1. J gave up 8 bases and V 0 bases, and 5 bases lay outside the gene matches. CDR3 length equals 15 residues. CDR1 is SEHNR, CDR2 FQNEAQ, per germline (reference sequence). CDR3 region: CASSLASGGEEKLFF. For the CDR3, the DNA is TGTGCCAGCAGCTTAGCGTCAGGGGGCGAGGAAAAACTGTTTTTT.

This clone was counted only a few times. At one end, the junction sequence differs from germline, possibly due to a read error. This chain joins TRBV7-9 and TRBJ1-6, with D maybe TRBD1 (6 bases). CDR1 is SEHNR, CDR2 FQNEAQ, per germline (reference sequence). The CDR3 sequence is 14 residues long. CDR3 region: CASSQDTGYSPLHF. CDR3 DNA: TGCGCCAGCAGCCAAGATACAGGGTATTCACCCCTCCACTTT.

A word on this clone: A much larger clone is a single base away; this may be a read error. This sample includes further DNA sequences coding for the same CDR3. The chain couples TRBV6-1 to TRBJ2-7; 10 nucleotides align to TRBD2. Germline V gene sequence: CDR1 MNHNS, CDR2 SASEGT. This CDR3 comprises 14 residues. The CDR3 nucleotides read TGTGCCAGCAGTCACAGCGGGGGGGCCTATGAGCAGTACTTC. It specifies CASSHSGGAYEQYF.

This chain uses TRBV7-8 with TRBJ2-7, with a weak D call TRBD2 (6 bases). The CDR3 totals 13 residues. Germline values: CDR1 SGHVS, CDR2 FQNEAQ. V lost 2 bases and J 2 bases, leaving 7 bases between the germline ends. CDR3: CASSLRLAYEQYF. The DNA of the CDR3 is TGTGCCAGCAGCTTAAGACTAGCCTACGAGCAGTACTTC.